Sequencing of this T cell receptor (beta chain) was carried out in a study of T cell responses to AZD1222 COVID-19 vaccine. Study in general: It was second doses at about 4 or about 12 weeks that were pooled.

Repertoires were generated with immunoSEQ multiplex PCR, while TCRdb's copy carries only in-frame clones and drops some. The table records approximately 100,000 clones, approximately 91% of them present only once. Concerning this clone: Its antigen is not identified.

Germline lookup yields CDR1 GTSNPN and CDR2 SVGIG (reference sequence). The CDR3 is made up of 14 amino acids. Deletions cut 3 bases from V and 0 bases from J, with 11 bases between. Whole-study findings and limits: Clonal diversity was possibly underestimated; the donors were predominantly white British and more often female.

The specimen comprised peripheral blood, sampled on day 0 of AZD1222 vaccination. This sequence was found in an adult in good health. The gene calls are TRBV30 and TRBJ1-1; D is unresolved. CDR3 region: CAWRRRGMNTEAFF. Here the CDR3 DNA reads TGTGCCTGGAGGAGGCGGGGAATGAACACTGAAGCTTTCTTT.